This entry is about one T cell receptor (beta chain). It lacks a known antigen. Base qualities are not recorded, but no much larger clone differs from it by a single base. The data stem from a study of cytomegalovirus exposure and HLA in healthy donors (TCRdb year 2017). Regarding the study in general: An earlier analysis of several hundred of the donors reported about 250 Gb of sequence data and more than 90 million unique TCR beta sequences from 150 million to 200 million T cells. Besides the first cohort of hundreds of subjects, a separate validation cohort made up of roughly 120 different subjects was used. A later analysis re-examined previously published TCR beta repertoires from about 670 donors and added high-resolution HLA genotyping to investigate patterns of TCR occurrence. To predict cytomegalovirus infection status, the study brought together high-throughput TCR immunosequencing, statistical association of individual TCRs with disease status, and machine learning. Across approximately 400 genotyped donors of the cohort, an average of approximately 240,000 unique TCR beta nucleotide sequences per donor were sequenced, and around 20% of those sequences were non-productive. Of the approximately 400 genotyped donors, roughly 85% fell in the genetic ancestry cluster associated with self-reported Caucasian donors. HLA typing included class I and class II loci at four-digit resolution. Every repertoire in the discovery cohort had been generated on one and the same sequencing platform. The study aimed to test whether cataloging public T cell receptors could reveal signatures of past pathogen exposure. To decide whether each TCR beta V gene segment behaved as functional or pseudogenic, an earlier analysis of some 600 of the donors relied on high-throughput TCR beta sequencing. In a later genetic analysis, genome-wide SNP genotypes for about three fifths of the roughly 670 donors were used, and that subset was treated as a discovery cohort. Rather than using new phenotypic data, the later analysis identified candidate immune exposures from TCR beta sequences and from how often those sequences occurred across donors. Four to six DR-DQ haplotypes were handled as single units for association and clustering, since linkage in the cohort was strong. Donor age, sex, ethnicity and CMV serostatus were collected together with the repertoire data. An early release covering approximately 600 HLA-typed donors comprised about 320 gigabases of sequencing data and tens of millions of unique TCR sequences. The T cell repertoires of 550 to 850 subjects were profiled by immunosequencing and related to cytomegalovirus serostatus. Typing coverage varied by locus: about 620-630 donors for A, B, C, DRB1 and DQB1; more than 500 for DQA1; over 600 for DPA1; 450 to 480 for DPB1.

General conclusions and limits of the study: Because counts were too low, under 20 rarely observed V segments, including chromosome 9 orphons, were left out of the earlier analysis of 500 to 750 of the donors. Most TCR sequences were observed very rarely across donors, whereas some public TCRs were present in many individuals. An association between a missense DCLRE1C variant and V-gene and J-gene trimming of TCR beta chains was found in a later genetic analysis and replicated in an independent cohort. Most CMV-associated TCR beta chains appeared to be HLA-restricted in a later analysis, and the HLA associations seemed to be driven largely by CMV exposure. When HLA alleles, especially DR and DQ, strongly co-occurred, attributing TCR associations to individual alleles was difficult. In an earlier analysis of some 550 of the donors, most TCR beta V segments were observed in productive rearrangements about 87% or about 30% of the time, broadly matching IMGT annotations. The classifier was reported to diagnose cytomegalovirus status with high specificity and sensitivity in both the original cohort and the validation cohort. Because HLA typing was missing for some donors at each locus, association tests included only the typed subset. Sequencing depth was assumed to be roughly uniform across donors in the presence/absence analyses, though that assumption may not hold. A later analysis found that HLA-associated TCR beta chains were more clonally expanded and had lower generation probabilities than equally common non-associated chains. The study listed over 150 TCR beta chains as associated with cytomegalovirus. Linkage disequilibrium might explain the correlated functional status among segregating V segments, but an unknown experimental factor could not be excluded. In a later analysis, TCR association rates were found to vary across HLA loci, with the most associated TCRs seen for DRB1 alleles and the fewest for HLA-C alleles. A further reported finding was that TCR beta sequences accurately predicted the HLA-A and HLA-B alleles for most subjects in the first cohort. A later analysis associated 17,000 or so TCR beta sequences with specific HLA alleles at a false discovery rate of 0.05. Immune exposure information for the cohort was limited to CMV serostatus. The sequencing pipeline was judged likely to have produced a cluster of highly shared sequence variants as a technical artifact. In a later analysis, several top co-occurrence clusters were reported to appear linked to parvovirus B19, influenza, CMV and Epstein-Barr virus. In vitro tests confirmed that three of the cytomegalovirus-associated TCR beta chains recognize cytomegalovirus antigens. A later genetic analysis reported fewer N-insertions in productive TCRs among donors in an Asian-associated ancestry cluster than the roughly 640-donor mean. This cohort had only TCR beta chains sequenced, and the lack of alpha or paired-chain data limited which features could be detected. According to the authors, the approach could potentially be generalized to other disease states and immunological phenotypes.

Libraries were made using the immunoSEQ multiplex PCR assay. For the multiplex PCR, a mixture combining 60 forward primers for TCR Vbeta segments and 13 reverse primers for TCR Jbeta segments was used. Amplification of the CDR3 region of rearranged TCR beta genes was performed with a multiplex PCR assay on genomic DNA. The Illumina HiSeq System was used to sequence the amplified TCR beta libraries as 87-base-pair reads. The original pipeline was this. A later analysis tallied around 82 million unique TCR beta chains across the approximately 670 repertoires, and about 12 million of those chains were shared by two or more donors. A nearest-neighbor algorithm error-corrected the raw reads and collapsed the reads into unique sequences, merging closely related sequences to remove PCR and sequencing errors. CDR3 sequences were aligned to IMGT reference sequences to assign V, D and J gene segments. For a sequence to be retained, a match of at least six nucleotides to both a V gene segment and a J gene segment was required. A rearrangement counted as productive if the CDR3 had no stop codons and remained in frame with V and J, and every other rearrangement counted as non-productive. Following IMGT convention, CDR3 was defined as the stretch from the second conserved V-encoded cysteine up to the conserved J-encoded phenylalanine. Sequences without an unambiguous match to a single V gene segment were excluded from the earlier analysis of several hundred of the donors. In an earlier analysis of some 590 of the donors, a V segment was called functional when productive rearrangements were above 56.7%, and segregating when the standard deviation between donors exceeded 5%. To diagnose cytomegalovirus status from the catalog of TCR beta chain sequences, a statistical classification framework was built. V and J gene assignment, in a later analysis, came from comparing TCR nucleotide sequences with IMGT/GENE-DB human TR gene sequences. The TCRdist pipeline was used in a later analysis to assign CDR3 sequences and most-parsimonious VDJ recombination scenarios. In a later analysis, each TCR beta chain was defined by its CDR3 amino acid sequence together with its V-gene family, and reads lacking a unique V-gene family were excluded. To address suspected cross-contamination and a sequencing artifact, a later analysis removed some 620 highly shared, low-generation-probability nucleotide sequences. A later analysis calculated a clonal expansion index for each public chain from normalized within-repertoire ranks of inferred template counts. Generation probabilities in a later analysis came from a VDJ recombination model fitted to out-of-frame rearrangements, and those results were checked against IGoR. In a later analysis, TCR-TCR, TCR-HLA and TCR-CMV co-occurrence was scored with hypergeometric tests, and a repertoire-size bias correction was applied to TCR pairs. False discovery rates were estimated in a later analysis by permuting HLA or CMV assignments 20 times. In a later analysis, co-occurring TCRs were grouped with DBSCAN, and TCRdist sequence similarity was added when clustering was performed within HLA-allele-positive subsets. Repertoires with fewer than 30,000 or more than 120,000 public chains, plus five repertoires with anomalous nucleotide sharing, were excluded from co-occurrence clustering. As stored in TCRdb, this immuneACCESS dataset retains in-frame rearrangements with V and J assigned. A fraction of the clones does not appear; measured against another copy, unresolved V genes explain less than half of the discrepancy, and the remainder lacks a known reason. V, J and clone size were drawn from that table, and D and trimming were deduced from the DNA. Across this sample there are nearly 110,000 clones, with about 70% seen only once. The leading ten clones occupy about 6% of the sample.

In total, 500 to 700 healthy bone marrow donors made up the cohort. At the time of sampling, every cohort member was nominally healthy, though immune exposures that went unrecorded were likely present. The donor was CMV seropositive and belonged to the group of 250 to 350 seropositive cohort members. Every donor gave a peripheral blood sample, and the peripheral blood mononuclear cells from that sample were used for TCR beta sequencing. Genomic DNA was extracted from the blood cell samples with the Qiagen DNeasy Blood Extraction Kit. The origin of this receptor is a woman aged 45-65 years in good health and CMV-seropositive. Material: PBMCs.

In nucleotides, the sequence is TGTGCCAGCAGCTCGGACAGAGCGTACACAGATACGCAGTATTTT. This translates into CASSSDRAYTDTQYF. The sequence joins TRBV7-9 to TRBJ2-3; TRBD1 could be the D gene, as 6 bases match. At the junction V is shortened by 4 bases and J by 2 bases, with 13 bases in between. Per the germline V gene (reference sequence), SEHNR is the CDR1 and FQNEAQ is the CDR2. The CDR3, from cysteine to phenylalanine, totals 15 residues. The DNA shown is the 45-base CDR3, in frame from base 1.